A single sample is the source of the 26 T cell receptor beta chains below, sequenced in a study of radiotherapy plus CTLA-4 blockade in lung cancer. Repertoires were generated with immunoSEQ multiplex PCR, while TCRdb's copy carries only in-frame clones and drops some. Here the sample spans around 120,000 clones, about four fifths being singletons. Sample: peripheral blood, taken from a patient treated with radiotherapy plus ipilimumab. The receptors derive from a human donor with non-small cell lung cancer who had a partial response to radiotherapy plus ipilimumab.

This chain joins TRBV7-2 and TRBJ2-4; 12 nucleotides agree with TRBD2. Germline trimming cut 2 bases from V and 1 base from J; bases unmatched to any gene: 9. The CDR3 is made up of 19 amino acids. Germline CDR1 reads SGHTA; CDR2 reads FQGNSA. CDR3 sequence (DNA): TGTGCCAGCAGCTTATTTTCGGCTAGCGGGAGGGTCGCCAAAAACATTCAGTACTTC. Encoded protein: CASSLFSASGRVAKNIQYF.

The V gene is TRBV2, the J gene TRBJ1-3; D not resolved. The CDR3 totals 16 residues. Per the germline V gene, CDR1 is SNHLY and CDR2 is FYNNEI. Trimming cost V 1 base and J 0 bases, with 10 bases left between them. This CDR3 is CASSEVRLVSGNTIYF. The CDR3 coding sequence is TGTGCCAGCAGTGAAGTACGACTCGTCTCTGGAAACACCATATATTTT.

The chain recombines TRBV12-5 with TRBJ2-2, with 9 bases aligning to TRBD1. Germline assignment: CDR1 LGHNT and CDR2 FRNRAP. There are 19 residues in the CDR3. V gave up 0 bases and J gave up 7 bases; unmatched junction bases: 15. The DNA for the CDR3 is TGTGCTAGTGGTTTGGTACGAAAAGAAGTACAGGGGGCGATCGGGGAGCTGTTTTTT. It is translated as CASGLVRKEVQGAIGELFF.

The gene calls are TRBV28 and TRBJ2-2, with 7 bases matching TRBD1. Germline V lookup: CDR1 MDHEN, CDR2 SYDVKM. This CDR3 spans 15 amino acids. V shed 10 bases, J shed 4 bases, and the junction held 12 bases outside the gene matches. The CDR3 spells CATRNRGDSTGELFF. The CDR3 region has the DNA TGTGCCACCCGAAATAGAGGGGACAGCACCGGGGAGCTGTTTTTT.

The chain recombines TRBV28 with TRBJ1-1, with D possibly TRBD1 on 6 matching bases. Germline CDR1 and CDR2: MDHEN and SYDVKM. Trimming stripped 5 bases from V and 0 bases from J, with 7 bases between. This CDR3 spans 13 amino acids. For the CDR3, the DNA is TGTGCCAGCAGTCGACAGGTGAACACTGAAGCTTTCTTT. This sequence encodes CASSRQVNTEAFF.

This clone turned up a few times. This rearrangement joins TRBV6-5 to TRBJ1-2; 8 bases match TRBD1. V dropped 5 bases and J dropped 2; count of bases not matched to a gene: 1. Germline V gene lookup returns CDR1 MNHEY and CDR2 SVGAGI. The CDR3 runs 13 residues. The CDR3 protein is CASSRQGNYGYTF. CDR3 nucleotide sequence: TGTGCCAGCAGTCGACAGGGGAACTATGGCTACACCTTC.

This clone was detected only a few times. The chain combines TRBV7-2 with TRBJ1-3; D is unclear. This CDR3 region has 15 residues. Deletions cut 5 bases from V and 1 base from J, with 12 bases between. Germline CDR1 is SGHTA and CDR2 is FQGNSA. In nucleotides, the CDR3 is TGTGCCAGCAGCCTTACGGTAGTATCTGGAAACACCATATATTTT. Protein product: CASSLTVVSGNTIYF.

This chain connects TRBV6-5 to TRBJ1-2; 7 nucleotides line up with TRBD1. CDR3 length: 14 residues. Germline loops: CDR1 MNHEY, CDR2 SVGAGI. Trimming cost V 5 bases and J 4 bases; bases outside gene matches: 7. The CDR3 reads CASSPEGTAYGYTF. The DNA for the CDR3 is TGTGCCAGCAGTCCGGAGGGGACAGCCTATGGCTACACCTTC.

This chain joins TRBV7-2 and TRBJ1-2; no definite D call. Germline V gives CDR1 SGHTA, CDR2 FQGNSA. V was cut by 4 bases and J by 5 bases, with 14 bases left in between. The CDR3 is made up of 14 amino acids. The CDR3 loop is CASSSSRGGYGYTF. In DNA form, the CDR3 reads TGTGCCAGCAGCTCCTCCCGGGGAGGGTATGGCTACACCTTC.

The V call is TRBV7-2, the J call TRBJ2-5; the match to TRBD1 covers 10 bases. V lost 4 bases, J lost 5 bases, and 1 base stayed unmatched. Germline V gene sequence: CDR1 SGHTA, CDR2 FQGNSA. There are 13 residues in the CDR3. CDR3 loop: CASSWGQGETQYF. The CDR3 region has the DNA TGTGCCAGCAGCTGGGGACAGGGGGAGACCCAGTACTTC.

On this clone: Other DNA variants within this sample encode the same CDR3. The CDR3, as DNA: TGCGCCAGCAGCCAAGATAACAGGGGAAATCAGCCCCAGCATTTT. This sequence encodes CASSQDNRGNQPQHF. The chain combines TRBV4-3 with TRBJ1-5, with 7 bases matching TRBD1. Germline V lookup: CDR1 LGHNA, CDR2 YSLEER. J gave up 4 bases and V 0 bases, and 3 bases lay outside the gene matches. The CDR3 consists of 15 residues.

The DNA for the CDR3 is TGTGCCAGCAGTCCGGCCGGCTGGGGCGATGAGCAGTTCTTC. Protein sequence: CASSPAGWGDEQFF. The V call is TRBV28, the J call TRBJ2-1; TRBD1 might be the D (5 bases). This CDR3 is 14 amino acids long. Per the germline V gene, CDR1 is MDHEN and CDR2 is SYDVKM. Trimming shortened V by 5 bases and J by 8 bases, and 16 bases separated the two germline ends.

This clone was recorded once. The V and J genes are TRBV19 and TRBJ2-1, with 11 bases identical to TRBD2. CDR1 and CDR2 (germline): LNHDA, SQIVND (reference sequence). The V segment lost 9 bases and the J segment 6 bases; nucleotides outside the gene matches: 10. CDR3 length: 15 amino acids. CDR3 sequence: CASRYTSGRSNEQFF. DNA for the CDR3: TGTGCCAGCAGATATACTAGCGGGAGATCCAATGAGCAGTTCTTC.

The J gene is TRBJ1-2, the V gene TRBV7-9; 9 bases agree with TRBD1. CDR1 is SEHNR, CDR2 FQNEAQ, per germline (reference sequence). The V gene end was trimmed by 5 bases and the J gene end by 3 bases; junction bases not matched to a gene: 1. This CDR3 is 13 amino acids long. In nucleotides, the CDR3 is TGTGCCAGCAGCCGGGACAGGGACTATGGCTACACCTTC. This sequence encodes CASSRDRDYGYTF.

The chain combines TRBV6-5 with TRBJ2-7, with 8 bases identical to TRBD1. The germline CDR1 and CDR2 sequences are MNHEY and SVGAGI. V lost 0 bases, J lost 3 bases, and 7 bases stayed unmatched. The CDR3 runs 16 residues. CDR3: CASSYSIRGRIYEQYF. The CDR3 bases are TGTGCCAGCAGTTACTCGATCAGGGGGCGAATCTACGAGCAGTACTTC.

This sequence joins TRBV19 and TRBJ1-1; possible D gene TRBD1, 6 bases. V lost 5 bases to trimming and J lost 5 bases, with 15 bases between them. The CDR3 is 14 residues long. Germline V gene sequence: CDR1 LNHDA, CDR2 SQIVND (reference sequence). The CDR3 nucleotides read TGTGCCAGTAGTCCGACAGGTACGTGGACTGAAGCTTTCTTT. Protein product: CASSPTGTWTEAFF.

This sequence joins TRBV28 and TRBJ1-5; unclear D gene. Germline CDR1 is MDHEN and CDR2 is SYDVKM. The CDR3 is 12 residues long. V lost 4 bases, J lost 4 bases, and 5 bases lay in between. CDR3 sequence (DNA): TGTGCCAGCAGTTCAGTAAATCAGCCCCAGCATTTT. Translating it yields CASSSVNQPQHF. The entire variable domain, with the rest obtained from reference TRBV28 and TRBJ1-5, is as follows: DVKVTQSSRYLVKRTGEKVFLECVQDMDHENMFWYRQDPGLGLRLIYFSYDVKMKEKGDIPEGYSVSREKKERFSLILESASTNQTSMYLCASSSVNQPQHFGDGTRLSIL.

V and J are TRBV9 and TRBJ1-4; unclear D gene. Trimming took off 0 bases at V and 4 bases at J, with 10 bases between the two ends. Germline lookup yields CDR1 SGDLS and CDR2 YYNGEE. This CDR3 region has 15 residues. The CDR3 loop is CASSVDPTGNEKLFF. CDR3 coding DNA: TGTGCCAGCAGCGTAGATCCCACTGGTAATGAAAAACTGTTTTTT.

The J gene is TRBJ2-1, the V gene TRBV10-2; 7 bases are a match to TRBD2. Germline CDR1 and CDR2: WSHSY and SAAADI. The J segment lost 4 bases and the V segment lost 8 bases, leaving 5 bases of the junction unmatched. CDR3 size: 13 residues. CDR3 protein: CASRAGPYNEQFF. The CDR3 coding sequence is TGCGCCAGCCGAGCGGGGCCATACAATGAGCAGTTCTTC.

In DNA form, the CDR3 reads TGCGCCAGCAGCCCCACAGGGTTTGGGTACAATGAGCAGTTCTTC. Translated, it gives CASSPTGFGYNEQFF. The rearrangement links TRBV5-1 to TRBJ2-1, with D possibly matching TRBD1 (6 bases). The CDR3 covers 15 residues. The V gene lost 4 bases and the J gene lost 4 bases, with 15 bases spanning the gap. The germline V gene has CDR1 SGHRS and CDR2 YFSETQ.

The chain recombines TRBV10-3 with TRBJ2-6; 7 nucleotides line up with TRBD1. The CDR3 length is 16 residues. CDR1 ENHRY and CDR2 SYGVKD come from the germline V gene. V lost 5 bases to trimming and J lost 2 bases; unmatched junction nucleotides: 6. The CDR3 bases are TGTGCCATCAGTTCCTCGGACAGGACTGGGGCCAACGTCCTGACTTTC. Amino acids: CAISSSDRTGANVLTF.

This clone was detected only a few times. V gene TRBV18 combines with J gene TRBJ2-5, with 10 bases that match TRBD1. CDR3 length: 15 residues. Germline CDR1 reads KGHSH; CDR2 reads LQKENI. J lost 5 bases, V lost 1 base, and 4 bases had no gene match. The CDR3 reads CASSPRTGGFETQYF. The CDR3 DNA reads TGTGCCAGCTCACCACGGACAGGGGGTTTCGAGACCCAGTACTTC.

This chain connects TRBV2 to TRBJ1-5; 8 nucleotides line up with TRBD1. V lost 6 bases to trimming and J lost 3 bases; unmatched junction nucleotides: 4. The CDR3 runs 14 residues. Germline-derived CDR1 and CDR2 are SNHLY and FYNNEI. CDR3 nucleotide sequence: TGTGCCAGCAGCCGGACAGGGTTCAATCAGCCCCAGCATTTT. The encoded protein is CASSRTGFNQPQHF.

CDR3 DNA: TGTGCCAGCAGCCTGGGACAGCTCGCGAACACCGGGGAGCTGTTTTTT. Its protein is CASSLGQLANTGELFF. This chain connects TRBV7-2 to TRBJ2-2; 7 bases match TRBD1. The CDR3 has 16 residues. Germline trimming cut 5 bases from V and 0 bases from J; bases unmatched to any gene: 6. Germline CDR1 SGHTA, CDR2 FQGNSA.

CDR3 in amino acids: CASSLGSPRREQYF. CDR3 sequence (DNA): TGTGCCAGCAGCTTAGGTTCTCCCCGGAGAGAGCAGTACTTC. V is TRBV7-9 and J is TRBJ2-5, with D unclear. CDR1 is SEHNR, CDR2 FQNEAQ, per germline (reference sequence). Trimming removed 1 base from V and 11 bases from J, with 17 bases in between. The CDR3 totals 14 residues.

The chain has TRBV6-1 and TRBJ1-5; D gene uncertain. CDR1 MNHNS and CDR2 SASEGT come from the germline V gene. The CDR3 spans 14 residues. Trimming stripped 2 bases from V and 3 bases from J, with 8 bases between. Here the CDR3 reads CASSEQAINQPQHF. The DNA of the CDR3 is TGTGCCAGCAGTGAACAGGCCATCAATCAGCCCCAGCATTTT.